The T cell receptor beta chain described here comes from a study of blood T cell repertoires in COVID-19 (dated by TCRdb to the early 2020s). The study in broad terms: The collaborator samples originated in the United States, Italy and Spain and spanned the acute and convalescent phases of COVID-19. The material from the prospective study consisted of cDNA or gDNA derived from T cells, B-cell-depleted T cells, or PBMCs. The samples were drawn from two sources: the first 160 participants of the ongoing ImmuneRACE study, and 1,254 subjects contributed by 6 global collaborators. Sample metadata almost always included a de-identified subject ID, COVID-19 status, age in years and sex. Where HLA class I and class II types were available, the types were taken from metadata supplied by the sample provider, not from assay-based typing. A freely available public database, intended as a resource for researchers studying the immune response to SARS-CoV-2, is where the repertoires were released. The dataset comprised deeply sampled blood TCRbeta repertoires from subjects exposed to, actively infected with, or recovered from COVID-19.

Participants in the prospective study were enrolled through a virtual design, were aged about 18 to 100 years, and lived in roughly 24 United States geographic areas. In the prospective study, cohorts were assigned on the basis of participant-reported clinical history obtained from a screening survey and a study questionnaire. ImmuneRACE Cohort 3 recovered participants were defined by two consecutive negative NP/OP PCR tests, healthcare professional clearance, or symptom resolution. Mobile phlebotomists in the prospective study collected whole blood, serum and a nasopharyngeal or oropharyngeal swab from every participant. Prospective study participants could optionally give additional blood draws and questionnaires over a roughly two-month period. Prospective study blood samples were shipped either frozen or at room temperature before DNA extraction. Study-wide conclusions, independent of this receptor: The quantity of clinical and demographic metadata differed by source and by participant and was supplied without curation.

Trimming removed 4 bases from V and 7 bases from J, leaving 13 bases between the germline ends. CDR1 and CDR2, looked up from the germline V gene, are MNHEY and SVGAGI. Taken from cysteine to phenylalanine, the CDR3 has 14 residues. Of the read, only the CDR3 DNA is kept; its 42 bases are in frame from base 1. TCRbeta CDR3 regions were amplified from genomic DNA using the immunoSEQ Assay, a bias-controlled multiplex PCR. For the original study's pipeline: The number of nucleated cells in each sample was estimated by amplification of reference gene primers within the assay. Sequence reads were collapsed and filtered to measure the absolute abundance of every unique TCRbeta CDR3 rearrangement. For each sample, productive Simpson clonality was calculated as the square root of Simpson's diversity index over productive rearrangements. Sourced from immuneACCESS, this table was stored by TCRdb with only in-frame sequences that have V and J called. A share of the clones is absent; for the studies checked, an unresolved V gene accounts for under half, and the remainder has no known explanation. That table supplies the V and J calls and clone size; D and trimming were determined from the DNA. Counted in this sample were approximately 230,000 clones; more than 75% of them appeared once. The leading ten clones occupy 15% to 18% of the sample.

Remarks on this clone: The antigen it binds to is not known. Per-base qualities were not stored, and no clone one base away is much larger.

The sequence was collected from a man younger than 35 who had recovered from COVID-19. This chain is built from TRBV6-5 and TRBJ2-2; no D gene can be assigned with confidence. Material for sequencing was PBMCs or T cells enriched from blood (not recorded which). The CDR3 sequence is CASSLVSGDGELFF. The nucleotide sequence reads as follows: TGTGCCAGCAGTTTGGTTTCGGGTGACGGGGAGCTGTTTTTT.